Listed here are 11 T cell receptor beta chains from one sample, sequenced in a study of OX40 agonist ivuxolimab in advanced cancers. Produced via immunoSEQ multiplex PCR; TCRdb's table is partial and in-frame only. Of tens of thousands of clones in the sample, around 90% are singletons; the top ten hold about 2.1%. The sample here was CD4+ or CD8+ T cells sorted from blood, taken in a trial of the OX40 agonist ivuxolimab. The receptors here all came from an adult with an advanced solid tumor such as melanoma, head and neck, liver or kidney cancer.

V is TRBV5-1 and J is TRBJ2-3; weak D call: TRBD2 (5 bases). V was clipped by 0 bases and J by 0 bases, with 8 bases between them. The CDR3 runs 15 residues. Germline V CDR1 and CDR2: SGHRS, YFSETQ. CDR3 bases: TGCGCCAGCAGCTTGGCCGGAGGCAGCACAGATACGCAGTATTTT. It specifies CASSLAGGSTDTQYF.

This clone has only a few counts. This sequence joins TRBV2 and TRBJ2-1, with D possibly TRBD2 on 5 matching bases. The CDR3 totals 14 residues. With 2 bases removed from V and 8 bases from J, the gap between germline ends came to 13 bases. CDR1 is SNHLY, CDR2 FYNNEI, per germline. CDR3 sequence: CASSEREFSHEQFF. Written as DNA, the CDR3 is TGTGCCAGCAGTGAAAGGGAGTTCTCCCATGAGCAGTTCTTC. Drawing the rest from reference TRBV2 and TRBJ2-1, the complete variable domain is EPEVTQTPSHQVTQMGQEVILRCVPISNHLYFYWYRQILGQKVEFLVSFYNNEISEKSEIFDDQFSVERPDGSNFTLKIRSTKLEDSAMYFCASSEREFSHEQFFGPGTRLTVL.

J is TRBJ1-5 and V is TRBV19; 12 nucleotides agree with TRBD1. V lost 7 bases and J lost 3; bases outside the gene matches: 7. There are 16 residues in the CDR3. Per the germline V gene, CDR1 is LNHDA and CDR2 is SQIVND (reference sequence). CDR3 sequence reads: CASMGTGGLYNQPQHF. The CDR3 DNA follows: TGTGCCAGTATGGGGACAGGGGGCCTTTACAATCAGCCCCAGCATTTT.

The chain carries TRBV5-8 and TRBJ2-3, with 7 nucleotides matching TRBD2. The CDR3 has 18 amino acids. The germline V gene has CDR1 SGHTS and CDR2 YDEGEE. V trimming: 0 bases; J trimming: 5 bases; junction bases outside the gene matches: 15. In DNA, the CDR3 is TGTGCCAGCAGCTTGGCCCGGGCTAGCGGAAGATCACGAGATACGCAGTATTTT. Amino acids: CASSLARASGRSRDTQYF. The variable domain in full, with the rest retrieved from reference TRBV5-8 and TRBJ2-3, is EAGVTQSPTHLIKTRGQQATLRCSPISGHTSVYWYQQALGLGLQFLLWYDEGEERNRGNFPPRFSGRQFPNYSSELNVNALELEDSALYLCASSLARASGRSRDTQYFGPGTRLTVL.

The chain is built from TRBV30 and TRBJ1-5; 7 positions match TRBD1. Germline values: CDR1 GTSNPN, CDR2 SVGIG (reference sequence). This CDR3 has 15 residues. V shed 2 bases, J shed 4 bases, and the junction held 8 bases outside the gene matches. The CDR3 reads CAWSKSGTANQPQHF. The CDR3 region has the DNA TGTGCCTGGAGTAAGTCGGGGACAGCTAATCAGCCCCAGCATTTT.

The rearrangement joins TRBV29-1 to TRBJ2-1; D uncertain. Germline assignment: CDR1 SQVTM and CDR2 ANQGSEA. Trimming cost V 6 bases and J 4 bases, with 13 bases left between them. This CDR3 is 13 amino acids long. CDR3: CSVAKERYNEQFF. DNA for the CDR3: TGCAGCGTGGCTAAAGAGAGGTACAATGAGCAGTTCTTC.

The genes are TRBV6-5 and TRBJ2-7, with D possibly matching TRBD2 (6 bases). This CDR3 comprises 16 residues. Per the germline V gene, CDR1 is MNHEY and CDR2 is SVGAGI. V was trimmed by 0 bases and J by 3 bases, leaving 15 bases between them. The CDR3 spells CASSYSSFSGNYEQYF. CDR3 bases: TGTGCCAGCAGTTACTCGAGTTTTAGCGGAAACTACGAGCAGTACTTC.

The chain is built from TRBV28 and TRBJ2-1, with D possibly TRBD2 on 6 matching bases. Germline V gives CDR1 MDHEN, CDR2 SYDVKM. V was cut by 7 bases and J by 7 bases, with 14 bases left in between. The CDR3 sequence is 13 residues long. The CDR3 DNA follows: TGTGCCAGCACCAGGTATGGGGGGAATGAGCAGTTCTTC. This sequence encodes CASTRYGGNEQFF.

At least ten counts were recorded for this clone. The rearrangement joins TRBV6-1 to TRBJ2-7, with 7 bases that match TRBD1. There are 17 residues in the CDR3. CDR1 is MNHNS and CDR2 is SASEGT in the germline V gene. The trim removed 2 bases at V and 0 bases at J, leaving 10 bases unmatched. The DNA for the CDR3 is TGTGCCAGCAGTGAAATATCAGGGGGAGCGAGCTCCTACGAGCAGTACTTC. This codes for CASSEISGGASSYEQYF.

The CDR3 region has the DNA TGTGCCAGCAGCCTGGGGGGACTAGCGCGATTCTACGAGCAGTACTTC. This encodes CASSLGGLARFYEQYF. J is TRBJ2-7 and V is TRBV21-1; the table's TRBD2 call for D was not verified on the DNA. TRBV21-1 is assigned pseudogene status. This CDR3 is 16 amino acids long.

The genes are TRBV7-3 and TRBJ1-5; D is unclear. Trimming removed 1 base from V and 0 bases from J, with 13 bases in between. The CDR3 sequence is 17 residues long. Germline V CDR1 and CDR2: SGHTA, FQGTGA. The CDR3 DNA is TGTGCCAGCAGCTTAATCTGGACCCATAGTAGCAATCAGCCCCAGCATTTT. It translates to CASSLIWTHSSNQPQHF.